This passage covers 26 T cell receptor beta chains from one sample sequenced in a study of blood T cells in healthy people across ages. Then a second PCR, running about 6 to 12 cycles, was carried out with a sample-barcoded 5' primer and a J-beta primer mix. Each CDR3 protein gets one entry after TCRdb re-called the 5' RACE reads with MiXCR. Here the sample spans 700,000 to 850,000 distinct CDR3 sequences, approximately 53% being singletons. Sequencing was performed on blood. All receptors come from a man at least 80 years old in good health.

This clonotype was seen a single time. The CDR3 loop reads CASKDRGPGETQYF. In DNA form, the CDR3 reads TGTGCCAGCAAAGACAGGGGGCCGGGGGAGACCCAGTACTTC. The genes are TRBV21-1 and TRBJ2-5; TRBD1 is the table's D call, not checked against the DNA. TRBV21-1 is given as a pseudogene. The CDR3 is 14 amino acids.

This chain connects TRBV24-1 to TRBJ1-1; no definite D call. Trimming took off 4 bases at V and 7 bases at J, with 9 bases between the two ends. This CDR3 contains 12 residues. Germline CDR1 reads KGHDR; CDR2 reads SFDVKD. CDR3: CATSDYLGEAFF. The CDR3 DNA sequence: TGTGCCACCAGTGACTACCTCGGTGAAGCTTTCTTT.

Concerning this clonotype: One end of the junction fails to match germline, which may point to a read error. The chain recombines TRBV3-1 with TRBJ2-7, with TRBD2 as a possible D gene (6 bases). The CDR3 loop spans 14 amino acids. Germline V lookup: CDR1 LGHDT, CDR2 YNNKEL (reference sequence). The CDR3 DNA reads as TGTGCCAGCAGCCAGGCGGGAATCATGAACGAGCGGTACTTC. This encodes CASSQAGIMNERYF.

A few counts support this clonotype. This chain joins TRBV4-2 and TRBJ2-5; no firm D call. CDR1 is LGHNA, CDR2 YNFKEQ, per germline. There are 13 residues in the CDR3. V lost 1 base and J 3 bases, leaving 6 bases between the germline ends. DNA for the CDR3: TGTGCCAGCAGCCAAGCGGCAGAAGAGACCCAGTACTTC. It is translated as CASSQAAEETQYF.

This chain joins TRBV5-1 and TRBJ2-1, with 13 positions matching TRBD2. V dropped 4 bases and J dropped 4; count of bases not matched to a gene: 5. The CDR3 spans 16 residues. CDR1 is SGHRS, CDR2 YFSETQ, per germline. The CDR3, as DNA: TGCGCCAGCAGCATCGGGACTAGCGGGATATACAATGAGCAGTTCTTC. Its protein product is CASSIGTSGIYNEQFF.

The chain carries TRBV20-1 and TRBJ2-5; D uncertain. Germline V lookup: CDR1 DFQATT, CDR2 SNEGSKA (reference sequence). The V and J ends lost 0 bases and 6 bases respectively, with 5 bases between them. The CDR3 contains 11 residues. CDR3 protein: CSARDKKTQYF. CDR3 nucleotide sequence: TGCAGTGCTAGAGATAAGAAGACCCAGTACTTC.

The chain employs TRBV7-2 and TRBJ2-3; D gene ambiguous. This CDR3 is 14 amino acids long. The V gene's germline CDR1 is SGHTA and CDR2 FQGNSA. V lost 5 bases to trimming and J lost 2 bases, with 11 bases between them. CDR3 in amino acids: CASSLGAFTDTQYF. As DNA, the CDR3 is TGTGCCAGCAGCCTAGGAGCGTTCACAGATACGCAGTATTTT.

The rearrangement links TRBV25-1 to TRBJ2-5; TRBD1 agrees at 7 bases. The CDR3 spans 16 residues. The germline V gene has CDR1 MGHDK and CDR2 SYGVNS. The V gene end was trimmed by 0 bases and the J gene end by 3 bases; junction bases not matched to a gene: 7. DNA of the CDR3: TGTGCCAGCAGTGAATACGGGTTCGGGACAGAAGAGACCCAGTACTTC. Protein product: CASSEYGFGTEETQYF. The complete variable domain, with remaining parts taken from reference TRBV25-1 and TRBJ2-5, reads EADIYQTPRYLVIGTGKKITLECSQTMGHDKMYWYQQDPGMELHLIHYSYGVNSTEKGDLSSESTVSRIRTEHFPLTLESARPSHTSQYLCASSEYGFGTEETQYFGPGTRLLVL.

CDR3 in DNA: TGTGCCAGCAGCTTAATGGTTTCAGCGGGAGGAGGGGAGACCCAGTACTTC. As protein: CASSLMVSAGGGETQYF. The gene calls are TRBV7-2 and TRBJ2-5, with 9 bases that match TRBD2. CDR1 is SGHTA and CDR2 is FQGNSA in the germline V gene. V lost 2 bases to trimming and J lost 5 bases; unmatched junction nucleotides: 12. CDR3 size: 17 residues.

This clonotype was detected a few times. The chain employs TRBV29-1 and TRBJ1-1; D might be TRBD1 (5 bases). The V gene's germline CDR1 is SQVTM and CDR2 ANQGSEA. The CDR3 extends over 16 amino acids. V was clipped by 2 bases and J by 2 bases, with 18 bases between them. In DNA form, the CDR3 reads TGCAGCGTTGAAAATGGGGCGGGCAGCCTAAACACTGAAGCTTTCTTT. Its translation is CSVENGAGSLNTEAFF.

The rearrangement uses TRBV7-2 and TRBJ1-1; 9 nucleotides match TRBD1. The J segment lost 5 bases and the V segment lost 6 bases, leaving 7 bases of the junction unmatched. This CDR3 has 14 residues. Looked up from germline, CDR1 is SGHTA and CDR2 is FQGNSA. CDR3 protein: CASSPGTGRTEAFF. The DNA of the CDR3 is TGTGCCAGCAGTCCCGGGACAGGGAGAACTGAAGCTTTCTTT.

The chain couples TRBV6-2 or TRBV6-3 to TRBJ2-1; a weak D match, TRBD2 (6 bases). CDR1 is MNHEY and CDR2 is SVGEGT in the germline V gene. The CDR3 totals 20 residues. V was trimmed by 4 bases and J by 0 bases, leaving 25 bases between them. CDR3 protein: CASSFPMGLSSASSYNEQFF. In DNA form, the CDR3 reads TGTGCCAGCAGTTTCCCCATGGGCCTCTCTAGCGCCAGCTCCTACAATGAGCAGTTCTTC.

This sequence joins TRBV19 and TRBJ2-7; D possibly uses TRBD1 or TRBD2 (5 bases each). The V and J ends lost 5 bases and 4 bases respectively, with 15 bases between them. Germline V lookup: CDR1 LNHDA, CDR2 SQIVND (reference sequence). This CDR3 comprises 14 residues. The CDR3 reads CASSRTSGGYEQYF. DNA for the CDR3: TGTGCCAGTAGTCGCACTAGTGGGGGATACGAGCAGTACTTC.

This clonotype has only a few counts. The rearrangement joins TRBV25-1 to TRBJ1-2; no clear D. Trimming left V 0 bases short and J 4 bases short, with 6 bases between. Per germline, CDR1 MGHDK and CDR2 SYGVNS. The CDR3 has 13 residues. CDR3 residues: CASSEYQGYGYTF. CDR3 nucleotides: TGTGCCAGCAGTGAATATCAAGGCTATGGCTACACCTTC.

The V call is TRBV4-1, the J call TRBJ2-1, with D possibly being TRBD2 (5 bases). The CDR3 runs to 16 residues. V gave up 1 base and J gave up 9 bases, with 19 bases separating them. Germline V gene sequence: CDR1 MGHRA, CDR2 YSYEKL. This CDR3 is CASSQVFRGRIIEQFF. The DNA for the CDR3 is TGCGCCAGCAGCCAAGTTTTTCGTGGGAGAATTATTGAGCAGTTCTTC.

This clonotype came up a few times. The chain recombines TRBV28 with TRBJ1-2; D is perhaps TRBD1 (6 bases). In germline, CDR1 is MDHEN, CDR2 SYDVKM. V lost 3 bases, J lost 3 bases, and 11 bases lay in between. The CDR3 extends over 14 amino acids. The CDR3 DNA is TGTGCCAGCAGTTTCACAGGGAATGACTATGGCTACACCTTC. Residues: CASSFTGNDYGYTF.

This clonotype has only a few counts. The rearrangement links TRBV7-9 to TRBJ2-3; no clear D gene. The V gene's germline CDR1 is SEHNR and CDR2 FQNEAQ (reference sequence). The CDR3 length is 13 residues. V lost 5 bases and J 1 base, leaving 7 bases between the germline ends. CDR3 DNA sequence: TGTGCCAGCAGCACCGTCGGCACAGATACGCAGTATTTT. Protein sequence: CASSTVGTDTQYF. The entire variable domain, with the rest obtained from reference TRBV7-9 and TRBJ2-3, is as follows: DTGVSQNPRHKITKRGQNVTFRCDPISEHNRLYWYRQTLGQGPEFLTYFQNEAQLEKSRLLSDRFSAERPKGSFSTLEIQRTEQGDSAMYLCASSTVGTDTQYFGPGTRLTVL.

This clonotype is a singleton in its sample. This chain joins TRBV24-1 and TRBJ2-5, with a tentative D call TRBD2 (5 bases). Germline lookup yields CDR1 KGHDR and CDR2 SFDVKD. The CDR3 totals 12 residues. Trimming pared 9 bases from V and 5 bases from J, leaving 12 bases between. The chain's CDR3 is CATGWAGETQYF. DNA of the CDR3: TGTGCCACCGGTTGGGCGGGTGAGACCCAGTACTTC.

V gene TRBV29-1 combines with J gene TRBJ2-7; D tentatively fits TRBD1 or TRBD2 (5 bases each). This CDR3 comprises 18 residues. CDR1 is SQVTM and CDR2 is ANQGSEA in the germline V gene. V was clipped by 6 bases and J by 4 bases, with 31 bases between them. In DNA form, the CDR3 reads TGCAGCGTGGGAACCGTTGGATTGTTCGGGACGGAAAATTACGAGCAGTACTTC. This encodes CSVGTVGLFGTENYEQYF.

This chain links TRBV11-1 with TRBJ2-1; D ambiguous. V was pared by 7 bases and J by 5 bases, with 12 bases between. Germline CDR1 SGHAT, CDR2 FQDESV (reference sequence). CDR3 size: 13 residues. The CDR3 sequence: CASTLLGNNEQFF. The DNA of the CDR3 is TGTGCCAGCACCCTACTGGGAAACAATGAGCAGTTCTTC.

The V gene is TRBV25-1, the J gene TRBJ2-5, with D uncertain. Germline assignment: CDR1 MGHDK and CDR2 SYGVNS. Trimming cost V 2 bases and J 3 bases, with 4 bases left between them. The length of the CDR3 is 12 residues. CDR3 sequence (DNA): TGTGCCAGCAGTGAAAAAAAAGAGACCCAGTACTTC. Amino acid sequence: CASSEKKETQYF.

This clonotype was detected only a few times. The chain is built from TRBV13 and TRBJ1-1, with 10 bases that match TRBD1. J gave up 4 bases and V 5 bases, and 7 bases lay outside the gene matches. The CDR3 totals 15 residues. Germline V CDR1 and CDR2: PRHDT, FYEKMQ (reference sequence). The CDR3 bases are TGTGCCAGCAGCCTCACGCGGACAGGGGGCACTGAAGCTTTCTTT. Amino acid sequence: CASSLTRTGGTEAFF.

In regard to this clonotype: Germline is not matched at one junction end, which may reflect a read error. The chain couples TRBV25-1 to TRBJ2-6; D perhaps matches TRBD1 (6 bases). CDR3 length: 18 amino acids. From germline, CDR1 is MGHDK and CDR2 SYGVNS. The CDR3 DNA reads as TGTGCCAGCAGTGAGACAGGACGCTCACTCTCTGGGGTCAACGTCCTGACTTTC. Protein product: CASSETGRSLSGVNVLTF.

V is TRBV9 and J is TRBJ2-3; TRBD2 matches 10 bases. This CDR3 contains 16 residues. The V gene's germline CDR1 is SGDLS and CDR2 YYNGEE. Losses at the gene ends were 4 bases for V and 2 bases for J; bases not matched to a gene: 7. The CDR3 sequence: CASSIRTSGDTDTQYF. The CDR3 region has the DNA TGTGCCAGCAGCATCCGGACTAGCGGAGACACAGATACGCAGTATTTT.

J is TRBJ2-7 and V is TRBV9, with D perhaps matching TRBD2 (5 bases). Germline-derived CDR1 and CDR2 are SGDLS and YYNGEE. The CDR3 length is 14 residues. V dropped 0 bases and J dropped 5 bases, with 12 bases sitting between them. Here the CDR3 DNA reads TGTGCCAGCAGCGTAGAAGACTGGGGAGACGAGCAGTACTTC. Translated: CASSVEDWGDEQYF.

J is TRBJ2-1 and V is TRBV7-2; D unresolved. The germline gives CDR1 SGHTA, CDR2 FQGNSA. Trimming pared 5 bases from V and 9 bases from J, leaving 8 bases between. This CDR3 is 11 amino acids long. The CDR3 nucleotides read TGTGCCAGCAGCACGGGCATTGAGCAGTTCTTC. Its protein is CASSTGIEQFF.